Following are 15 T cell receptor beta chains from one sample sequenced in a study of early T cells in non-severe SARS-CoV-2 infection. TCRdb re-called the 5' RACE reads through MiXCR, storing one row per CDR3 protein. The sample shows some 100,000 distinct CDR3 sequences, roughly 14% of them seen only once. Source material: whole blood. The receptor source for this set is an adult who was a healthcare worker with PCR-confirmed SARS-CoV-2 infection or an uninfected control (not recorded which).

This clonotype was seen a few times. This chain connects TRBV5-1 to TRBJ2-1; a possible D gene is TRBD1 (5 bases). The germline CDR1 and CDR2 sequences are SGHRS and YFSETQ. V lost 4 bases to trimming and J lost 2 bases, with 13 bases between them. This CDR3 contains 15 residues. CDR3: CASSGDSLAYNEQFF. As DNA, the CDR3 is TGCGCCAGCAGCGGAGACAGCTTAGCCTACAATGAGCAGTTCTTC.

This clonotype was seen a few times. The chain carries TRBV5-1 and TRBJ2-7; 7 bases line up with TRBD1. CDR1 is SGHRS, CDR2 YFSETQ, per germline. This CDR3 has 13 amino acids. J was trimmed by 4 bases and V by 0 bases; bases with no gene match: 1. The CDR3 nucleotides are TGCGCCAGCAGCTTGGACAGGGGTTACGAGCAGTACGTC. Translated: CASSLDRGYEQYV.

The rearrangement joins TRBV6-2 or TRBV6-3 to TRBJ1-1; 8 bases line up with TRBD1. This CDR3 spans 16 amino acids. Germline CDR1 and CDR2: MNHEY and SVGEGT. V trimming: 4 bases; J trimming: 2 bases; junction bases outside the gene matches: 9. This chain's CDR3 is CASSSVPGQENTEAFF. The CDR3 region has the DNA TGTGCCAGCAGTTCCGTCCCGGGACAGGAAAACACTGAAGCTTTCTTT.

J is TRBJ2-1 and V is TRBV12-3 or TRBV12-4, with 7 bases identical to TRBD1. The junction had 10 bases not matched to a gene; V was cut back by 5 bases and J by 6 bases. The CDR3 sequence is 15 residues long. CDR3 loop: CASSPDRVRLNEQFF. CDR3 in DNA: TGTGCCAGCAGTCCCGACAGGGTAAGGCTCAATGAGCAGTTCTTC.

The CDR3: CASSYSGPDADTQYF. CDR3 DNA: TGTGCCAGCAGTTACTCGGGACCTGACGCAGATACGCAGTATTTT. The chain couples TRBV6-6 to TRBJ2-3; D is tentatively TRBD1 or TRBD2 (5 bases each). This CDR3 region has 15 residues. Germline assignment: CDR1 MNHNY and CDR2 SVGAGI (reference sequence). The ends were cut back, 0 bases at V and 4 bases at J, with 11 bases in the middle.

Only a few counts were recorded for this clonotype. The rearrangement joins TRBV7-6 to TRBJ1-4, with unresolved D. The CDR3 runs to 16 residues. Germline assignment: CDR1 SGHVS and CDR2 FNYEAQ. The ends were cut back, 5 bases at V and 3 bases at J, with 16 bases in the middle. This CDR3 is CASSSWTERANEKLFF. The CDR3 nucleotides are TGTGCCAGCAGCAGTTGGACGGAAAGGGCTAATGAAAAACTGTTTTTT.

V is TRBV7-3 and J is TRBJ1-5; D remains unclear. V was clipped by 5 bases and J by 3 bases, with 20 bases between them. The germline V gene has CDR1 SGHTA and CDR2 FQGTGA. The CDR3 loop spans 17 amino acids. Here the CDR3 DNA reads TGTGCCAGCAGCGGGAGTCGGGAAAAAAACCCCAATCAGCCCCAGCATTTT. Its protein is CASSGSREKNPNQPQHF.

The CDR3, as DNA: TGTGCCAGCAGCTTAACACAATACAATGAGCAGTTCTTC. The encoded protein is CASSLTQYNEQFF. This chain links TRBV5-6 with TRBJ2-1, with D unresolved. Germline lookup yields CDR1 SGHDT and CDR2 YYEEEE. V was pared by 2 bases and J by 4 bases, with 7 bases between. The CDR3 loop spans 13 amino acids.

This chain uses TRBV19 with TRBJ2-1, with D possibly TRBD2 on 5 matching bases. Looked up from germline, CDR1 is LNHDA and CDR2 is SQIVND (reference sequence). CDR3 length equals 12 residues. V was pared by 6 bases and J by 12 bases, with 15 bases between. CDR3 amino acids: CASRAGGIGQFF. CDR3 nucleotide sequence: TGTGCCAGTAGGGCTGGAGGAATTGGGCAGTTCTTC.

The rearrangement uses TRBV29-1 and TRBJ2-3, with D perhaps matching TRBD1 (5 bases). Germline V gene data show CDR1 as SQVTM and CDR2 as ANQGSEA. The CDR3 loop spans 12 amino acids. Between the trimmed V and J ends, which lost 6 bases and 5 bases, there was a span of 12 bases. CDR3 sequence (DNA): TGCAGCGTCCATAGACAGAGAGATACGCAGTATTTT. Translated: CSVHRQRDTQYF.

In its sample, this clonotype was seen many times. J is TRBJ1-5 and V is TRBV7-9; the match to TRBD1 covers 7 bases. The V gene's germline CDR1 is SEHNR and CDR2 FQNEAQ (reference sequence). This CDR3 spans 12 amino acids. CDR3 in DNA: TGTGCTACAGGGGATGGATTTCAGCCCCAGCATTTT. Translated, it gives CATGDGFQPQHF.

This clonotype was seen a few times. CDR3: CASSFEYQETQYF. The DNA of the CDR3 is TGTGCCAGCAGCTTTGAGTACCAAGAGACCCAGTACTTC. The rearrangement joins TRBV7-2 to TRBJ2-5; D not resolved. CDR1 and CDR2 from the germline V gene are SGHTA and FQGNSA. V was trimmed by 3 bases and J by 0 bases, leaving 5 bases between them. The CDR3 runs to 13 residues.

This clonotype was picked up a small number of times. DNA for the CDR3: TGTGCCAGCAGCTCCATTAGCAATCAGCCCCAGCATTTT. Translated: CASSSISNQPQHF. The rearrangement joins TRBV7-2 to TRBJ1-5; D unresolved. Per germline, CDR1 SGHTA and CDR2 FQGNSA. V shed 4 bases and J shed 0 bases, with 4 bases lying between them. This CDR3 has 13 amino acids.

The chain uses TRBV4-2 and TRBJ1-2, with TRBD1 matching 7 bases. The V segment lost 4 bases and the J segment 4 bases; nucleotides outside the gene matches: 15. The CDR3 length is 17 residues. The germline CDR1 and CDR2 sequences are LGHNA and YNFKEQ. The CDR3 nucleotides read TGTGCCAGCAGCCCGAAAGGTTTAGAACAGGGGAGCTATGGCTACACCTTC. Translation: CASSPKGLEQGSYGYTF.

The chain has TRBV7-2 and TRBJ1-2; D gene ambiguous. The CDR3 length is 14 residues. V lost 4 bases to trimming and J lost 8 bases, with 17 bases between them. Germline lookup yields CDR1 SGHTA and CDR2 FQGNSA. CDR3 coding DNA: TGTGCCAGCAGCTCCGGTACGGCGGGTCTAGGCTACACCTTC. As protein: CASSSGTAGLGYTF.